The 5 T cell receptor beta chains given below trace back to one sample, sequenced in a study of T cells after posttransplantation cyclophosphamide. Generated by immunoSEQ multiplex PCR, the TCRdb table keeps only in-frame clones and is missing some. The table has approximately 2,800 clones, around 85% seen once. The sample taken for sequencing was CD8+ T cells sorted from PBMCs. The receptors derive from a woman aged 45-59 years in good health and a related stem cell transplant donor.

This chain connects TRBV7-9 to TRBJ2-3; 8 bases are a match to TRBD2. Germline V gives CDR1 SEHNR, CDR2 FQNEAQ (reference sequence). The junction had 5 bases not matched to a gene; V was cut back by 4 bases and J by 2 bases. The CDR3 loop spans 15 amino acids. The DNA for the CDR3 is TGTGCCAGCAGCTCGATTAGCGGGACCACAGATACGCAGTATTTT. Its translation: CASSSISGTTDTQYF.

The genes are TRBV5-1 and TRBJ2-3, with a possible D match to TRBD1 (5 bases). This CDR3 has 13 residues. V lost 7 bases, J lost 1 base, and 10 bases lay in between. Germline V gene sequence: CDR1 SGHRS, CDR2 YFSETQ. CDR3 DNA: TGCGCCAGCTGCCTAGGGGGCACAGATACGCAGTATTTT. Residues: CASCLGGTDTQYF. The variable domain in full, completed from reference TRBV5-1 and TRBJ2-3, reads KAGVTQTPRYLIKTRGQQVTLSCSPISGHRSVSWYQQTPGQGLQFLFEYFSETQRNKGNFPGRFSGRQFSNSRSEMNVSTLELGDSALYLCASCLGGTDTQYFGPGTRLTVL.

V usage is TRBV28 and J usage is TRBJ2-7; TRBD2 matches at 8 bases. V lost 2 bases to trimming and J lost 4 bases; unmatched junction nucleotides: 4. The CDR3 has 14 residues. Germline CDR1 MDHEN, CDR2 SYDVKM. CDR3 sequence reads: CASSLSGSGYEQYF. Written as DNA, the CDR3 is TGTGCCAGCAGTTTAAGCGGGAGCGGGTACGAGCAGTACTTC.

V usage is TRBV27 and J usage is TRBJ2-1; no clear D. V dropped 4 bases and J dropped 2 bases, with 6 bases sitting between them. CDR1 MNHEY and CDR2 SMNVEV come from the germline V gene (reference sequence). The CDR3 length is 13 residues. Written as DNA, the CDR3 is TGTGCCAGCAGTTACTCCCCCTACAATGAGCAGTTCTTC. Its translation is CASSYSPYNEQFF.

The chain has TRBV25-1 and TRBJ2-1, with a possible D match to TRBD2 (5 bases). Germline-derived CDR1 and CDR2 are MGHDK and SYGVNS. Trimming stripped 3 bases from V and 10 bases from J, with 10 bases between. This CDR3 spans 12 amino acids. DNA of the CDR3: TGTGCCAGCAGTGATGGAGCGGACGAGCAGTTCTTC. Translating gives CASSDGADEQFF. The full variable domain, with the rest looked up from reference TRBV25-1 and TRBJ2-1, is EADIYQTPRYLVIGTGKKITLECSQTMGHDKMYWYQQDPGMELHLIHYSYGVNSTEKGDLSSESTVSRIRTEHFPLTLESARPSHTSQYLCASSDGADEQFFGPGTRLTVL.